Sequencing of this T cell receptor (beta chain) was carried out in a study of blood T cells in healthy people across ages. This clonotype appeared many times. Alongside a J-beta primer mix, a sample-barcoded 5' primer served in a second PCR lasting roughly 6 to 11 cycles. TCRdb redid the calling of the 5' RACE reads with MiXCR, one entry per CDR3 protein. Of about 1 million distinct CDR3 sequences in the sample, 40% to 45% are singletons; the top ten hold approximately 20%. The V end was cut by 4 bases, the J end by 7 bases, with 9 bases between. CDR1 SGDLS and CDR2 YYNGEE come from the germline V gene. The CDR3 runs to 12 residues.

This clonotype was obtained from a woman aged 55-69 years in good health. The specimen was blood. The chain has TRBV9 and TRBJ2-1; a possible D gene is TRBD2 (6 bases). The CDR3 DNA follows: TGTGCCAGCAGCCCCGGGGGTAATGAGCAGTTCTTC. It specifies CASSPGGNEQFF.